This T cell receptor (beta chain) derives from a study of cytomegalovirus exposure and HLA in healthy donors. Study-wide results and caveats: Reports state that TCR beta sequences accurately predicted most subjects' HLA-A and HLA-B alleles. Listed as cytomegalovirus-associated were over 150 TCR beta chains.

Of note for this clone: Its antigen is unknown.

Use of 60 Vbeta and 13 Jbeta primers characterized the PCR. In the original processing: In a later analysis, of about 80 million unique beta chains, roughly 9.9 million appeared in at least two donors. Produced via immunoSEQ multiplex PCR; TCRdb's table is partial and in-frame only. Clonal size and the V and J genes are those of that table, whereas D and trimming came from the DNA. The data hold around 98,000 clones, with approximately 79% observed a single time. Germline V lookup: CDR1 MGHRA, CDR2 YSYEKL. The CDR3 is made up of 15 amino acids. V was cut by 2 bases and J by 2 bases, with 12 bases left in between.

The rearrangement uses TRBV4-1 and TRBJ1-2; TRBD1 might be the D (6 bases). The sequence was obtained from a middle-aged woman in good health and CMV-seronegative. The specimen was PBMCs. CDR3 loop: CASSQFVGANYGYTF. In DNA form, the CDR3 reads TGCGCCAGCAGCCAATTTGTGGGGGCGAACTATGGCTACACCTTC.